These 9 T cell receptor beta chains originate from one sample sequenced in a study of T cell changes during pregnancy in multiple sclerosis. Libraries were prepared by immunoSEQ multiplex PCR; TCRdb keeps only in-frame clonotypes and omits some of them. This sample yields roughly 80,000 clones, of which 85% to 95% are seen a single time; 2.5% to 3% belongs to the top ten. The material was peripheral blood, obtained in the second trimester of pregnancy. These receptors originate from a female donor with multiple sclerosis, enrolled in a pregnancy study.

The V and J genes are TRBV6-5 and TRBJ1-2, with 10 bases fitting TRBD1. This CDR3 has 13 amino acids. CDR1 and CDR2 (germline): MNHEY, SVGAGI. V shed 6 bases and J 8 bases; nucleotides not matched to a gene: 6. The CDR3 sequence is CASRSGTGDGYTF. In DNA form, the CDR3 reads TGTGCCAGCAGGTCCGGGACAGGGGACGGCTACACCTTC.

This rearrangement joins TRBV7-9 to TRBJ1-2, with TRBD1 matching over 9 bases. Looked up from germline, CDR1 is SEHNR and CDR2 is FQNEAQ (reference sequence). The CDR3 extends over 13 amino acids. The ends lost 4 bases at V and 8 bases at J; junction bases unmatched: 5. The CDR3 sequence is CASSSGQGNGYTF. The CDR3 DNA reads TGTGCCAGCAGCTCCGGACAGGGGAACGGCTACACCTTC. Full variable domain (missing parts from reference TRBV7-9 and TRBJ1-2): DTGVSQNPRHKITKRGQNVTFRCDPISEHNRLYWYRQTLGQGPEFLTYFQNEAQLEKSRLLSDRFSAERPKGSFSTLEIQRTEQGDSAMYLCASSSGQGNGYTFGSGTRLTVV.

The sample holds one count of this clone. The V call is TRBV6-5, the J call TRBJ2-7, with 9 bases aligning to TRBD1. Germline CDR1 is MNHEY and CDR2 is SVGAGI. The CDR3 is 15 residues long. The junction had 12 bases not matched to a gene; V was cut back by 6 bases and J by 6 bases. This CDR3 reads CASRRDGTGFREQYF. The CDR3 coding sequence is TGTGCCAGCAGGAGGGACGGGACAGGGTTTCGCGAGCAGTACTTC.

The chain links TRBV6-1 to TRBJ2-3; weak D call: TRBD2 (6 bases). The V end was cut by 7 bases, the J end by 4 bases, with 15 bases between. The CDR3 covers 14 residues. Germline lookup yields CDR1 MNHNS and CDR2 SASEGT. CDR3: CASTRERAADTQYF. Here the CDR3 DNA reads TGTGCCAGCACCCGAGAGCGGGCCGCAGATACGCAGTATTTT.

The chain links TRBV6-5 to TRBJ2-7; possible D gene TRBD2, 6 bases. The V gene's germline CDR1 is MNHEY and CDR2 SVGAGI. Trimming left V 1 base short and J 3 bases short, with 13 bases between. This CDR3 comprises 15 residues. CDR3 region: CASSYLAGPSYEQYF. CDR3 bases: TGTGCCAGCAGTTACTTGGCGGGGCCAAGCTACGAGCAGTACTTC.

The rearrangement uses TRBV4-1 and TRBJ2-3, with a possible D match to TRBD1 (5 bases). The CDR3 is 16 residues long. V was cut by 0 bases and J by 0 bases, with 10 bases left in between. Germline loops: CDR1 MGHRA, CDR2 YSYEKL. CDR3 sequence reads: CASSQDVAGSTDTQYF. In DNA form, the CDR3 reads TGCGCCAGCAGCCAAGATGTGGCAGGGAGCACAGATACGCAGTATTTT.

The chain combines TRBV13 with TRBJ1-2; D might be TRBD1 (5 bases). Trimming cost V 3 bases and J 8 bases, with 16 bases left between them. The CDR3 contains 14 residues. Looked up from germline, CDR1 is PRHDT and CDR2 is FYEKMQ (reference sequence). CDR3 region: CASSFGDSGLGYTF. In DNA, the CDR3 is TGTGCCAGCAGCTTCGGGGACTCCGGACTCGGCTACACCTTC.

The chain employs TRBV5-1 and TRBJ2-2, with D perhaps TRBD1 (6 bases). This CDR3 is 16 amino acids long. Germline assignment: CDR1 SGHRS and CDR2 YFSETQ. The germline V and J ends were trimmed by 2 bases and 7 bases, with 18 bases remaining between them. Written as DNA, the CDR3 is TGCGCCAGCAGCTTCAGGGGCTTTGGGTTTGACGGGGAGCTGTTTTTT. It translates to CASSFRGFGFDGELFF.

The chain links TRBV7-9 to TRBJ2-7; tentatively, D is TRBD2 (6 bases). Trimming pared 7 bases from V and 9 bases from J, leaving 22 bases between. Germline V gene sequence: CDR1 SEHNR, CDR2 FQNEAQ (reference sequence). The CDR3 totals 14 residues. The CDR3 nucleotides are TGTGCCAGCACCAACGCGGCCAGTTTGGGGGGGCAGTACTTC. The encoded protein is CASTNAASLGGQYF.